This record looks at one T cell receptor beta chain sequence and its context. Other DNA sequences in the same sample also yield this CDR3. The data originate from a study of T cells after somatic rescue of genetic block. Germline V gives CDR1 SGHTA, CDR2 FQGNSA. The trim removed 3 bases at V and 1 base at J, leaving 2 bases unmatched. The CDR3 length is 15 residues. This table comes from immunoSEQ multiplex PCR, and its TCRdb copy is limited to in-frame clones, with some not included. Of 110,000 or so clones in the sample, 75% to 95% were seen once. The chain carries TRBV7-2 and TRBJ2-3, with TRBD2 identical over 9 bases. Source material: peripheral blood mononuclear cells (PBMCs). The source of this sequence is a woman between 18 and 29 years old. This CDR3 is CASSLGLAGTDTQYF. DNA of the CDR3: TGTGCCAGCAGCTTGGGACTAGCTGGCACAGATACGCAGTATTTT.